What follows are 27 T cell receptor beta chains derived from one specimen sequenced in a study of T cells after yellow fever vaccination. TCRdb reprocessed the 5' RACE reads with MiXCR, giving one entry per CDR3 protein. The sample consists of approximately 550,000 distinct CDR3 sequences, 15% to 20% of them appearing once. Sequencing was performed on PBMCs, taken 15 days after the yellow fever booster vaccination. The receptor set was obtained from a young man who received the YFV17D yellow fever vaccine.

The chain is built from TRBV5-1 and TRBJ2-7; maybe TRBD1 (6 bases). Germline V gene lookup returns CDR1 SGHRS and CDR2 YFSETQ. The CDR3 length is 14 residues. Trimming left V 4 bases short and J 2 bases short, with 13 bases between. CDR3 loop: CASSHRDIPYEQYF. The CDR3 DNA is TGCGCCAGCAGCCACCGGGACATCCCCTACGAGCAGTACTTC.

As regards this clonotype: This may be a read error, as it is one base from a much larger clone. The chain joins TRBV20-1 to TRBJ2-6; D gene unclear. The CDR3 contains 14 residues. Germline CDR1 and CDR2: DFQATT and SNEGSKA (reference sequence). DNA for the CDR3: TGCAGTGCTAGGGCGTGGTCTGTGGCCAACGTCCTGACTTTC. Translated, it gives CSARAWSVANVLTF.

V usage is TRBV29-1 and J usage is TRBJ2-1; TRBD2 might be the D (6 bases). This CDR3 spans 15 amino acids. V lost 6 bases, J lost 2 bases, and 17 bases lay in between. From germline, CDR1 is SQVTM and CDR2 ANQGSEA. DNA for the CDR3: TGCAGCGTGTCCCCTAATGGCGGGACCTACAATGAGCAGTTCTTC. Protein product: CSVSPNGGTYNEQFF.

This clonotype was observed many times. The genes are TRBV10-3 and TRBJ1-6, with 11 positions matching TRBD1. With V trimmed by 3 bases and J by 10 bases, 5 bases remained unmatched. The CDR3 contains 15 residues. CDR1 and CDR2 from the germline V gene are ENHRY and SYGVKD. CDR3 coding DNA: TGTGCCATCAGTGAAGGCGGACAGGGGGCCTCACCCCTCCACTTT. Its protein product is CAISEGGQGASPLHF.

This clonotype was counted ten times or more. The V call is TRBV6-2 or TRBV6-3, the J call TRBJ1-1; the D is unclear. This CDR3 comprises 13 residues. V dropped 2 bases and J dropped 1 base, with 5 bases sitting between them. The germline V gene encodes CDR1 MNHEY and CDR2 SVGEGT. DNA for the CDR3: TGTGCCAGCAGTTACGGGCGGAACACTGAAGCTTTCTTT. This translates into CASSYGRNTEAFF.

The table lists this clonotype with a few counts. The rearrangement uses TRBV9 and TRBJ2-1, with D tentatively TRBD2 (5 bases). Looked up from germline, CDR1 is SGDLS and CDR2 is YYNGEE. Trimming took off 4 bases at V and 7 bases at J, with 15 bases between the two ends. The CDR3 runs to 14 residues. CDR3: CASSRSGVLNEQFF. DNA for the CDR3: TGTGCCAGCAGCCGAAGCGGAGTTCTAAATGAGCAGTTCTTC.

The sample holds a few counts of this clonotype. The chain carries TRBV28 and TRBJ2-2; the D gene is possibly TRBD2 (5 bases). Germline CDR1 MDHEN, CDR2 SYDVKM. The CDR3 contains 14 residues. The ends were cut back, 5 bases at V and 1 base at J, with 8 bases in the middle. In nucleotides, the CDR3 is TGTGCCAGCAGTGCCCGGGGGAACACCGGGGAGCTGTTTTTT. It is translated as CASSARGNTGELFF.

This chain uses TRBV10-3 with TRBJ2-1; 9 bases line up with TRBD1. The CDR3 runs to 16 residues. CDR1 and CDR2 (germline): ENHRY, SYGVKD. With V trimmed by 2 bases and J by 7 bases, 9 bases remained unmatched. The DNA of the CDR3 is TGTGCCATCAGTGAGGGAGAGACAGGGGGGACGAATGAGCAGTTCTTC. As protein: CAISEGETGGTNEQFF.

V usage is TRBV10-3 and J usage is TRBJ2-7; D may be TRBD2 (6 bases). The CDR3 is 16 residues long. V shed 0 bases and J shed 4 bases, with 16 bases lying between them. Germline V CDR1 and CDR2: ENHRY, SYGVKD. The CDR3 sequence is CAISESMRRGAYEQYF. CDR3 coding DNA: TGTGCCATCAGTGAGTCGATGCGGAGGGGAGCGTACGAGCAGTACTTC.

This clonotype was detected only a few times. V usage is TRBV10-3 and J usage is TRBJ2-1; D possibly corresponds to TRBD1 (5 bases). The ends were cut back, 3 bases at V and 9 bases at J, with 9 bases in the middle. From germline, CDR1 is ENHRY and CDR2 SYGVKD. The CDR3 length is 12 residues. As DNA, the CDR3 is TGTGCCATCAGTGATTCCAGGGTTGAGCAGTTCTTC. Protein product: CAISDSRVEQFF.

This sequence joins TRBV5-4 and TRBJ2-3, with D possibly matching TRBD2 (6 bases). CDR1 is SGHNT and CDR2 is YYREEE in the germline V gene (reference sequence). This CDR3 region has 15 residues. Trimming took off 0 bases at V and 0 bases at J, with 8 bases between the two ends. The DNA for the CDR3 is TGTGCCAGCAGCTTGGACGGGAGTAGCACAGATACGCAGTATTTT. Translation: CASSLDGSSTDTQYF.

The CDR3 bases are TGCGCCAGCAGCTTGGGGACTTTAGCAACTAATGAAAAACTGTTTTTT. Translation gives CASSLGTLATNEKLFF. The J gene is TRBJ1-4, the V gene TRBV5-1; D remains ambiguous. Germline-derived CDR1 and CDR2 are SGHRS and YFSETQ. CDR3 length: 16 residues. The V gene lost 0 bases and the J gene lost 0 bases, with 9 bases spanning the gap.

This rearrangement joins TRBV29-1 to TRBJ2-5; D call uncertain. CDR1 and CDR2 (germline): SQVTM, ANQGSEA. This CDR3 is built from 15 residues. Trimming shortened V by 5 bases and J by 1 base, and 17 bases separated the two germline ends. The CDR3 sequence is CSVRRGTVVQETQYF. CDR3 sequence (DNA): TGCAGCGTTCGGAGAGGCACAGTAGTCCAAGAGACCCAGTACTTC.

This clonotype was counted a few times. In nucleotides, the CDR3 is TGTGCCAGCAGCCCCCCCAAACAGGCGTCCGAGCAGTACTTC. Its protein product is CASSPPKQASEQYF. The chain links TRBV13 to TRBJ2-7; perhaps TRBD1 as D (5 bases). Germline V gene data show CDR1 as PRHDT and CDR2 as FYEKMQ (reference sequence). The V end was cut by 5 bases, the J end by 6 bases, with 17 bases between. The CDR3 spans 14 residues.

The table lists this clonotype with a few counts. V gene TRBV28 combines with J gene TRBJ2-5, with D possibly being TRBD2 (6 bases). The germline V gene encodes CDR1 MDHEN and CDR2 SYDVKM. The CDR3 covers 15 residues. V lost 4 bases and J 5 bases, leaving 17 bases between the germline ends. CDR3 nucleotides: TGTGCCAGCAGTTCCCCAGGGAGAGCGGGCGAGACCCAGTACTTC. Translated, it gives CASSSPGRAGETQYF.

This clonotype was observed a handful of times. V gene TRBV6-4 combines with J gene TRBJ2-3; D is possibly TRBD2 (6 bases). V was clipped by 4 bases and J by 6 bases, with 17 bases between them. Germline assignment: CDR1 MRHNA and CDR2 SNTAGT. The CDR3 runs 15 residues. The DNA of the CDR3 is TGTGCCAGCAGTGCTCGTCCGGGAGCTCTGGATACGCAGTATTTT. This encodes CASSARPGALDTQYF.

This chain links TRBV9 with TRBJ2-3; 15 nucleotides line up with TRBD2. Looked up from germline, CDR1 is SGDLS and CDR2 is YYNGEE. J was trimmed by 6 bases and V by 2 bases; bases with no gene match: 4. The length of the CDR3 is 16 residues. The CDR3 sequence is CASSVGLAGGQDTQYF. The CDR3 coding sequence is TGTGCCAGCAGCGTCGGACTAGCGGGAGGGCAGGATACGCAGTATTTT. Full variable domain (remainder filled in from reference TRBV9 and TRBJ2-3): DSGVTQTPKHLITATGQRVTLRCSPRSGDLSVYWYQQSLDQGLQFLIQYYNGEERAKGNILERFSAQQFPDLHSELNLSSLELGDSALYFCASSVGLAGGQDTQYFGPGTRLTVL.

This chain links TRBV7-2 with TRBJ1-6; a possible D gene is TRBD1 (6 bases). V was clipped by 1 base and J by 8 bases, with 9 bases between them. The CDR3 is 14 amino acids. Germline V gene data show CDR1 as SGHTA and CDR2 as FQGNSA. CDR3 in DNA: TGTGCCAGCAGCTTAGATCAGGGGTATTCACCCCTCCACTTT. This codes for CASSLDQGYSPLHF.

The CDR3 region is CASIQREGDEQFF. The CDR3 region has the DNA TGTGCCAGCATCCAGCGGGAGGGGGATGAGCAGTTCTTC. V gene TRBV12-3 or TRBV12-4 combines with J gene TRBJ2-1, with TRBD2 matching 10 bases. The V segment lost 7 bases and the J segment 8 bases; nucleotides outside the gene matches: 5. The CDR3 is 13 amino acids.

CDR3 DNA: TGTGCCACCAGCAGAGGAGGCAGTCTCAATGAGCAGTTCTTC. It translates to CATSRGGSLNEQFF. V usage is TRBV15 and J usage is TRBJ2-1; D gene unclear. The germline V gene encodes CDR1 LNHNV and CDR2 YYDKDF (reference sequence). The ends were cut back, 1 base at V and 6 bases at J, with 10 bases in the middle. The CDR3 loop spans 14 amino acids.

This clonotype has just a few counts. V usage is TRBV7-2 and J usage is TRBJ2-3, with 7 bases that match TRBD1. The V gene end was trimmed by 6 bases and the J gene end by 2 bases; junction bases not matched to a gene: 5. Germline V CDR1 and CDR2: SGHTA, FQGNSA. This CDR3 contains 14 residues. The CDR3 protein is CASSADRPTDTQYF. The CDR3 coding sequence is TGTGCCAGCAGTGCGGACAGGCCCACAGATACGCAGTATTTT.

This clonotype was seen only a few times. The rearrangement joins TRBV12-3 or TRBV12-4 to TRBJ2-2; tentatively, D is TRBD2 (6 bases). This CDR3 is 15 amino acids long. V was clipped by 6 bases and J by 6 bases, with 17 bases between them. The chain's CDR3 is CASSQGLQRAGELFF. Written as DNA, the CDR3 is TGTGCCAGCAGCCAGGGACTCCAAAGGGCCGGGGAGCTGTTTTTT.

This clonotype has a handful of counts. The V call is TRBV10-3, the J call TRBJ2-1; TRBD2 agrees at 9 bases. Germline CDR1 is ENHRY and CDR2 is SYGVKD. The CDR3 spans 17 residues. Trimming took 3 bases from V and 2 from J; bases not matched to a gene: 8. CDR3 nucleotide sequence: TGTGCCATCAGTGATTTTAGCGGGAGTTCACCCTACAATGAGCAGTTCTTC. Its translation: CAISDFSGSSPYNEQFF.

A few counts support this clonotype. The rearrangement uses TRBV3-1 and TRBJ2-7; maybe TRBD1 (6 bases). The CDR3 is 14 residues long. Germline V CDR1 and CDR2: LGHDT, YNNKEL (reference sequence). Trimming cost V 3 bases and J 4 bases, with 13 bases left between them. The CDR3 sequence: CASSHWDTHYEQYF. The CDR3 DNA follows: TGTGCCAGCAGCCATTGGGACACCCATTACGAGCAGTACTTC.

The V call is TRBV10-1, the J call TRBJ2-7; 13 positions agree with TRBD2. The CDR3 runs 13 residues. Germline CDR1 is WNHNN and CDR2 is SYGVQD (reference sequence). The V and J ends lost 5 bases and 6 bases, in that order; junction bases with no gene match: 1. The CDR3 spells CASSRLAGGEQYF. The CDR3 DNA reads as TGCGCCAGCAGTCGACTAGCGGGAGGCGAGCAGTACTTC.

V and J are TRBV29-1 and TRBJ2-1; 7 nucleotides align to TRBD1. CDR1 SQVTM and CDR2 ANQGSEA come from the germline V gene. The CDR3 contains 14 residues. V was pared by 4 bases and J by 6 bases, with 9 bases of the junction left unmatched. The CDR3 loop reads CSVAHRGRSNEQFF. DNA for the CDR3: TGCAGCGTTGCCCACAGGGGTCGATCCAATGAGCAGTTCTTC.

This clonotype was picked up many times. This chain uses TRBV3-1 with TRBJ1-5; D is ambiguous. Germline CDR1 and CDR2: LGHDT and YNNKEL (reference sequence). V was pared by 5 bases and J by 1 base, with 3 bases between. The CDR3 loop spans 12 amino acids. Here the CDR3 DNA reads TGTGCCAGCAGCAGAAGCAATCAGCCCCAGCATTTT. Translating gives CASSRSNQPQHF.